This TCR beta chain was sequenced during a study of T cell repertoires in cytomegalovirus infection. Study-wide context: Recently described HLA-C-restricted plus well-studied HLA-B-restricted CMV epitopes were used.

TCRdb re-called the reads with MiXCR, one entry per CDR3 protein. The sample records a few hundred thousand distinct CDR3 sequences, 30% to 40% being singletons. With respect to this clonotype: Its antigen is not known.

CDR1 is MNHEY and CDR2 is SMNVEV in the germline V gene (reference sequence). V shed 0 bases and J shed 2 bases, with 14 bases lying between them. The CDR3 length is 16 residues. Sequencing used cultured PBMCs, obtained from culture after CMV antigen stimulation. This rearrangement joins TRBV27 to TRBJ2-7; a weak D match, TRBD1 (6 bases). The clonotype comes from a human donor in good health (CMV status not recorded). Some clones in this sample may be carry-over from other donors' samples. CDR3 in DNA: TGTGCCAGCAGTTTATCGTTCAAAGCAGGGGCCTACGAGCAGTACTTC. This encodes CASSLSFKAGAYEQYF.